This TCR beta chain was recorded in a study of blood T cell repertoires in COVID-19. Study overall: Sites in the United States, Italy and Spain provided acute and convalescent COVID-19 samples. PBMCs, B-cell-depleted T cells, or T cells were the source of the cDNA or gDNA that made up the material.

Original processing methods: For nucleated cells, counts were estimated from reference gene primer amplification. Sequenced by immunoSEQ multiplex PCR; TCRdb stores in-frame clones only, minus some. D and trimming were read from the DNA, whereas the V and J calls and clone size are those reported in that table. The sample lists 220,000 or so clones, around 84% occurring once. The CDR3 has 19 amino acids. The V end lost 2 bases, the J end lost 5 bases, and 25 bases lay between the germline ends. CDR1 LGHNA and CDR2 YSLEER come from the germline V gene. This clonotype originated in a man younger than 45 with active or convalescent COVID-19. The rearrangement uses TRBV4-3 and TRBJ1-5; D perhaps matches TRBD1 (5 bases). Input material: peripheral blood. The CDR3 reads CASSQPRRGDISLDQPQHF. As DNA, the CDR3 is TGCGCCAGCAGCCAACCCAGGAGGGGCGATATATCCCTCGATCAGCCCCAGCATTTT.